Below, one T cell receptor beta chain is given with its context. Its antigen is currently unknown. Trimming pared 1 base from V and 1 base from J, leaving 11 bases between. The CDR3 runs to 16 residues. Germline assignment: CDR1 SGHRS and CDR2 YFSETQ. This specimen comes from a study of identical twins. General observations from the study: Fewer insertions were carried by abundant cord blood beta clonotypes, but none was seen in memory repertoires. Sequences that were out-of-frame, alpha and twin-shared displayed an excess of low generation probability.

Each donor was a healthy Caucasian. Template switching added a universal primer site; cDNA carried unique molecular identifiers. TCRdb fed the 5' RACE reads into MiXCR, producing one record per CDR3 protein. The sample shows 1.5 million or so distinct CDR3 sequences, roughly a third of them seen only once. Source material: cord blood. V and J are TRBV5-1 and TRBJ2-2; D is undetermined. The sequence was collected from a newborn girl in good health. CDR3 loop: CASSLLARRNTGELFF. The CDR3 DNA reads as TGCGCCAGCAGCTTGTTGGCTAGGAGGAACACCGGGGAGCTGTTTTTT.